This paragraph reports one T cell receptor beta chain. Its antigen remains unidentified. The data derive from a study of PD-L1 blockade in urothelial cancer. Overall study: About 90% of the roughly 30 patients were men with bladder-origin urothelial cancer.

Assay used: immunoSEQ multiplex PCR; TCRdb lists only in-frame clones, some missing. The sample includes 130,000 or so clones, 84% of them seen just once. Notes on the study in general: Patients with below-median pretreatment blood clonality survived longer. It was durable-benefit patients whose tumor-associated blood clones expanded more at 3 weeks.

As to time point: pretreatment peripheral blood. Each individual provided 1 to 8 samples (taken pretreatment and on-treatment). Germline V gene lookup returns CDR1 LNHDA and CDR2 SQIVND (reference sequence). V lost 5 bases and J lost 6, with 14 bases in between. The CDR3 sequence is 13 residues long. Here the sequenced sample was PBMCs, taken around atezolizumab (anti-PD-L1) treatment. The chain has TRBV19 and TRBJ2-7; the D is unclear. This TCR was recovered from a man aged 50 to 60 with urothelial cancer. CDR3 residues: CASSREIRLEQYF. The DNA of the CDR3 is TGTGCCAGTAGTCGAGAGATCCGTCTCGAGCAGTACTTC.